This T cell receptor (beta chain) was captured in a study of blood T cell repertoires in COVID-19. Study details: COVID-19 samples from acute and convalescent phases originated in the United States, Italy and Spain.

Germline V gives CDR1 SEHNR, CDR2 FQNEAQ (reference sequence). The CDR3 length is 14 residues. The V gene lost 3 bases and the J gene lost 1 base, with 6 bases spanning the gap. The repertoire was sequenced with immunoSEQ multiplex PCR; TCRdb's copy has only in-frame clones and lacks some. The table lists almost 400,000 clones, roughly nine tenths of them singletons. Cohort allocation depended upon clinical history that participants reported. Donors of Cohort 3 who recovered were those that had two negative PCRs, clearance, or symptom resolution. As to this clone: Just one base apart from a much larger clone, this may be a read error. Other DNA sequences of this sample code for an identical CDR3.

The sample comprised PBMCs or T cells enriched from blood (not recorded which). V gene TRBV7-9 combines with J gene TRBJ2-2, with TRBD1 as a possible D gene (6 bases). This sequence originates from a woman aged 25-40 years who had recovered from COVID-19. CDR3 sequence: CASSLDRNTGELFF. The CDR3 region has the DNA TGTGCCAGCAGCTTGGACAGGAACACCGGGGAGCTGTTTTTT. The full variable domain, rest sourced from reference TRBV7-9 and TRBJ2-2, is DTGVSQNPRHKITKRGQNVTFRCDPISEHNRLYWYRQTLGQGPEFLTYFQNEAQLEKSRLLSDRFSAERPKGSFSTLEIQRTEQGDSAMYLCASSLDRNTGELFFGEGSRLTVL.